This entry lists 27 T cell receptor beta chains sequenced from one sample in a study of cytomegalovirus exposure and HLA in healthy donors. Here immunoSEQ multiplex PCR was the method, and the copy in TCRdb shows in-frame clones only, minus some. In the table there are 250,000 to 350,000 clones, roughly 87% of which are singletons. Sequencing was performed on PBMCs. The receptors shown here come from a woman in her 30s in good health and CMV-seropositive.

A remark on this clone: In the same sample, other DNA sequences code for this CDR3. The chain employs TRBV4-3 and TRBJ1-1; no reliable D call. Per the germline V gene, CDR1 is LGHNA and CDR2 is YSLEER. V lost 1 base to trimming and J lost 1 base, with 4 bases between them. The CDR3 has 13 residues. The CDR3 loop is CASSQGQNTEAFF. The CDR3 region has the DNA TGCGCCAGCAGCCAAGGCCAGAACACTGAAGCTTTCTTT.

V usage is TRBV4-3 and J usage is TRBJ2-7; the match to TRBD2 covers 9 bases. Unmatched junction bases numbered 3, after V lost 3 bases and J lost 6 bases. The germline CDR1 and CDR2 sequences are LGHNA and YSLEER. CDR3 length: 13 amino acids. The chain's CDR3 is CASSQLAGAEQYF. The CDR3 DNA follows: TGCGCCAGCAGCCAGTTAGCGGGAGCCGAGCAGTACTTC.

The J gene is TRBJ2-1, the V gene TRBV6-1; weak D call: TRBD2 (7 bases). Germline V lookup: CDR1 MNHNS, CDR2 SASEGT. The ends were cut back, 4 bases at V and 12 bases at J, with 19 bases in the middle. This CDR3 contains 14 residues. The CDR3 loop is CASSVAGATPGQFF. The DNA of the CDR3 is TGTGCCAGCAGTGTTGCGGGGGCCACCCCGGGGCAGTTCTTC.

The V and J genes are TRBV6-6 and TRBJ1-1; D gene ambiguous. Between the trimmed V and J ends, which lost 8 bases and 4 bases, there was a span of 8 bases. This CDR3 region has 11 residues. Germline-derived CDR1 and CDR2 are MNHNY and SVGAGI (reference sequence). CDR3: CASGSGTEAFF. CDR3 DNA sequence: TGTGCCAGCGGGAGTGGCACTGAAGCTTTCTTT.

This clone was seen a single time. V and J are TRBV27 and TRBJ1-2; D ambiguous. CDR1 is MNHEY, CDR2 SMNVEV, per germline (reference sequence). V lost 7 bases and J lost 5, with 23 bases in between. The CDR3 is 16 amino acids. The CDR3 here is CASTQGHGRILYGYTF. The CDR3 DNA reads TGTGCCAGCACCCAAGGCCACGGACGGATCCTATATGGCTACACCTTC.

The chain couples TRBV6-5 to TRBJ2-7, with D perhaps matching TRBD2 (6 bases). From germline, CDR1 is MNHEY and CDR2 SVGAGI. The V end lost 7 bases, the J end lost 3 bases, and 7 bases lay between the germline ends. The CDR3 totals 11 residues. CDR3 coding DNA: TGTGCCAGCATTAGCGGCTACGAGCAGTACTTC. This translates into CASISGYEQYF.

This rearrangement joins TRBV29-1 to TRBJ1-1, with 8 bases fitting TRBD1. The trim removed 4 bases at V and 0 bases at J, leaving 22 bases unmatched. CDR3 size: 20 residues. Germline V gene lookup returns CDR1 SQVTM and CDR2 ANQGSEA. This CDR3 is CSVVVPLWGGTGLLNTEAFF. The DNA of the CDR3 is TGCAGCGTTGTTGTCCCTCTTTGGGGCGGGACAGGTCTTTTGAACACTGAAGCTTTCTTT. Combining the CDR3 with reference TRBV29-1 and TRBJ1-1 gives the whole variable domain SAVISQKPSRDICQRGTSLTIQCQVDSQVTMMFWYRQQPGQSLTLIATANQGSEATYESGFVIDKFPISRPNLTFSTLTVSNMSPEDSSIYLCSVVVPLWGGTGLLNTEAFFGQGTRLTVV.

Notes on this clone: Other DNA sequences in the same sample also yield this CDR3. The rearrangement links TRBV11-2 to TRBJ2-7; possibly TRBD1 for D (6 bases). From germline, CDR1 is SGHAT and CDR2 FQNNGV. The V end lost 1 base, the J end lost 2 bases, and 9 bases lay between the germline ends. The length of the CDR3 is 14 residues. CDR3 region: CASSLGGGAYEQYF. CDR3 coding DNA: TGTGCCAGCAGCTTAGGAGGGGGAGCCTACGAGCAGTACTTC.

Concerning this clone: The sample has other DNA sequences that encode this CDR3 too. This chain uses TRBV9 with TRBJ2-7, with 11 bases identical to TRBD2. From germline, CDR1 is SGDLS and CDR2 YYNGEE. This CDR3 spans 15 amino acids. V lost 0 bases, J lost 3 bases, and 2 bases stayed unmatched. CDR3 in DNA: TGTGCCAGCAGCGTAGGGCTAGCGGGAGGCTACGAGCAGTACTTC. Protein sequence: CASSVGLAGGYEQYF.

The chain employs TRBV11-2 and TRBJ2-7, with a possible D match to TRBD2 (6 bases). Germline lookup yields CDR1 SGHAT and CDR2 FQNNGV. Trimming removed 6 bases from V and 4 bases from J, with 16 bases in between. This CDR3 is built from 14 residues. CDR3 region: CASRLATSGYEQYF. The CDR3 bases are TGTGCCAGCAGACTAGCTACCTCAGGTTACGAGCAGTACTTC.

This chain connects TRBV7-7 to TRBJ1-3; the D gene is possibly TRBD1 (6 bases). The V end lost 5 bases, the J end lost 4 bases, and 12 bases lay between the germline ends. This CDR3 comprises 14 residues. CDR1 and CDR2 (germline): SSHAT, FNYEAQ (reference sequence). CDR3 sequence: CASSPAGVGNTIYF. DNA of the CDR3: TGTGCCAGCAGCCCGGCAGGGGTCGGAAACACCATATATTTT.

This clone has just one count. The chain joins TRBV19 to TRBJ1-5; the D gene is possibly TRBD1 (5 bases). Trimming took 9 bases from V and 7 from J, leaving 19 bases between them. This CDR3 contains 14 residues. Germline CDR1 LNHDA, CDR2 SQIVND (reference sequence). DNA of the CDR3: TGTGCCAGCAAAGACAGTCTAGCGGGGCAGCCCCAGCATTTT. This gives the protein CASKDSLAGQPQHF. Looking up the rest from reference TRBV19 and TRBJ1-5 gives the full variable domain: DGGITQSPKYLFRKEGQNVTLSCEQNLNHDAMYWYRQDPGQGLRLIYYSQIVNDFQKGDIAEGYSVSREKKESFPLTVTSAQKNPTAFYLCASKDSLAGQPQHFGDGTRLSIL.

The rearrangement uses TRBV13 and TRBJ2-5; 7 bases are a match to TRBD2. V lost 5 bases to trimming and J lost 5 bases; unmatched junction nucleotides: 5. This CDR3 has 13 amino acids. In germline, CDR1 is PRHDT, CDR2 FYEKMQ (reference sequence). The CDR3 nucleotides are TGTGCCAGCAGCCCCCGGGGGGTGGAGACCCAGTACTTC. This encodes CASSPRGVETQYF.

V and J are TRBV6-1 and TRBJ2-2; D not resolved. The V end lost 2 bases, the J end lost 2 bases, and 15 bases lay between the germline ends. Germline assignment: CDR1 MNHNS and CDR2 SASEGT. The CDR3 loop spans 17 amino acids. The CDR3 loop reads CASSERILDGNTGELFF. The CDR3 DNA reads TGTGCCAGCAGTGAACGTATCTTGGACGGAAACACCGGGGAGCTGTTTTTT.

The rearrangement joins TRBV2 to TRBJ2-1; 9 bases map to TRBD2. The CDR3 runs 16 residues. Germline V gives CDR1 SNHLY, CDR2 FYNNEI. With V trimmed by 1 base and J by 3 bases, 4 bases remained unmatched. CDR3 residues: CASSEVRRGGYNEQFF. The CDR3 DNA is TGTGCCAGCAGTGAAGTTCGGCGGGGGGGCTACAATGAGCAGTTCTTC.

J is TRBJ1-2 and V is TRBV29-1; D not certain. Trimming stripped 5 bases from V and 2 bases from J, with 9 bases between. This CDR3 comprises 12 residues. CDR1 is SQVTM, CDR2 ANQGSEA, per germline. The CDR3 DNA sequence: TGCAGCGTTCGTTTCGGGAACTATGGCTACACCTTC. Amino acids: CSVRFGNYGYTF.

This clone came up a few times. The junction shows a germline mismatch at one end, possibly a read error. The chain combines TRBV19 with TRBJ1-5; 10 positions agree with TRBD1. The CDR3 is 12 amino acids. Germline V gene data show CDR1 as LNHDA and CDR2 as SQIVND (reference sequence). In DNA form, the CDR3 reads TGTGCCGGTAGGACAGGGGGTGAGCCCCAGCATTTT. Its protein is CAGRTGGEPQHF. Variable domain in full (rest from reference TRBV19 and TRBJ1-5): DGGITQSPKYLFRKEGQNVTLSCEQNLNHDAMYWYRQDPGQGLRLIYYSQIVNDFQKGDIAEGYSVSREKKESFPLTVTSAQKNPTAFYLCAGRTGGEPQHFGDGTRLSIL.

The rearrangement uses TRBV13 and TRBJ2-3; unclear D gene. With 5 bases removed from V and 1 base from J, the gap between germline ends came to 10 bases. CDR1 PRHDT and CDR2 FYEKMQ come from the germline V gene (reference sequence). The CDR3 is 14 residues long. The chain's CDR3 is CASSITTGTDTQYF. DNA for the CDR3: TGTGCCAGCAGCATCACGACGGGCACAGATACGCAGTATTTT.

This chain joins TRBV5-6 and TRBJ2-1; D gene uncertain. V lost 4 bases to trimming and J lost 4 bases, with 6 bases between them. CDR1 SGHDT and CDR2 YYEEEE come from the germline V gene. The CDR3 runs to 12 residues. The CDR3 nucleotides read TGTGCCAGCAGCCCCAGGTACAATGAGCAGTTCTTC. Translated: CASSPRYNEQFF.

Here the CDR3 DNA reads TGCGCCAGCAGCCACAGGACTAGCGGGACGGTTGTAAATGAGCAGTTCTTC. It specifies CASSHRTSGTVVNEQFF. The rearrangement links TRBV4-3 to TRBJ2-1; 12 bases are a match to TRBD2. The CDR3 is 17 residues long. In germline, CDR1 is LGHNA, CDR2 YSLEER. The V segment lost 3 bases and the J segment 7 bases; nucleotides outside the gene matches: 10.

A note on this clone: The same CDR3 is also encoded by other DNA sequences in this sample. V usage is TRBV5-1 and J usage is TRBJ2-5, with 7 bases matching TRBD1. The junction had 1 base not matched to a gene; V was cut back by 0 bases and J by 2 bases. In germline, CDR1 is SGHRS, CDR2 YFSETQ. The CDR3 contains 14 residues. The CDR3 sequence: CASSLAGQQETQYF. CDR3 coding DNA: TGCGCCAGCAGCTTGGCGGGACAGCAAGAGACCCAGTACTTC. The full variable domain, rest sourced from reference TRBV5-1 and TRBJ2-5, is KAGVTQTPRYLIKTRGQQVTLSCSPISGHRSVSWYQQTPGQGLQFLFEYFSETQRNKGNFPGRFSGRQFSNSRSEMNVSTLELGDSALYLCASSLAGQQETQYFGPGTRLLVL.

V and J are TRBV7-2 and TRBJ2-6; D call uncertain. The CDR3 runs 19 residues. V dropped 4 bases and J dropped 0 bases, with 19 bases sitting between them. The germline gives CDR1 SGHTA, CDR2 FQGNSA. The CDR3 region has the DNA TGTGCCAGCAGCTCGAAGGAAGGCGCGACTCTCTCTGGGGCCAACGTCCTGACTTTC. Residues: CASSSKEGATLSGANVLTF. Looking up the rest from reference TRBV7-2 and TRBJ2-6 gives the full variable domain: GAGVSQSPSNKVTEKGKDVELRCDPISGHTALYWYRQSLGQGLEFLIYFQGNSAPDKSGLPSDRFSAERTGGSVSTLTIQRTQQEDSAVYLCASSSKEGATLSGANVLTFGAGSRLTVL.

This chain uses TRBV4-2 with TRBJ2-1, with TRBD2 matching over 7 bases. V lost 1 base, J lost 6 bases, and 0 bases stayed unmatched. This CDR3 is built from 13 residues. Germline V CDR1 and CDR2: LGHNA, YNFKEQ. The CDR3 loop reads CASSQGGSNEQFF. The DNA for the CDR3 is TGTGCCAGCAGCCAAGGCGGGAGCAATGAGCAGTTCTTC.

This rearrangement joins TRBV5-1 to TRBJ2-3; D ambiguous. This CDR3 comprises 17 residues. The V end lost 2 bases, the J end lost 0 bases, and 16 bases lay between the germline ends. The germline CDR1 and CDR2 sequences are SGHRS and YFSETQ. The CDR3 is CASSFGLTSPSTDTQYF. CDR3 nucleotides: TGCGCCAGCAGCTTTGGGCTAACCTCTCCTAGCACAGATACGCAGTATTTT.

This chain joins TRBV29-1 and TRBJ2-3; D perhaps matches TRBD2 (6 bases). The CDR3 loop spans 16 amino acids. V dropped 5 bases and J dropped 0 bases, with 18 bases sitting between them. Germline V gene lookup returns CDR1 SQVTM and CDR2 ANQGSEA. The CDR3 here is CSVQILGGDSTDTQYF. The CDR3 nucleotides are TGCAGCGTTCAGATATTGGGCGGGGACAGCACAGATACGCAGTATTTT.

This chain joins TRBV27 and TRBJ2-1; D remains ambiguous. The germline gives CDR1 MNHEY, CDR2 SMNVEV (reference sequence). With 5 bases removed from V and 0 bases from J, the gap between germline ends came to 11 bases. The CDR3 contains 15 residues. CDR3 protein: CASSTGISSYNEQFF. The DNA for the CDR3 is TGTGCCAGCAGTACCGGTATTAGCTCCTACAATGAGCAGTTCTTC.

The chain links TRBV29-1 to TRBJ2-7; D might be TRBD1 or TRBD2, each matching 6 bases. Germline V gene data show CDR1 as SQVTM and CDR2 as ANQGSEA. The CDR3 runs to 13 residues. The V end lost 3 bases, the J end lost 2 bases, and 11 bases lay between the germline ends. CDR3 region: CSVEKGGPYEQYF. DNA of the CDR3: TGCAGCGTTGAGAAGGGGGGCCCCTACGAGCAGTACTTC.